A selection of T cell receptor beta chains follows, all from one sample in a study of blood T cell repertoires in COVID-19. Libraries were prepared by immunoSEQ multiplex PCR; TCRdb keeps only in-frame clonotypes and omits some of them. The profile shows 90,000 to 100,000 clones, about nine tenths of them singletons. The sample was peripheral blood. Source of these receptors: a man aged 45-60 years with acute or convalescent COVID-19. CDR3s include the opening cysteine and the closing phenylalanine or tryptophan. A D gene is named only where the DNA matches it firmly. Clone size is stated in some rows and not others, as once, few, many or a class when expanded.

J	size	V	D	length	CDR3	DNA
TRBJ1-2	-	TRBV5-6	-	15	CASSLGGWPNYGYTF	TGTGCCAGCAGCTTGGGCGGGTGGCCCAACTATGGCTACACCTTC
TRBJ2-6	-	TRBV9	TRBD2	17	CASSGSGIVLGANVLTF	TGTGCCAGCAGCGGTAGCGGGATCGTTCTGGGGGCCAACGTCCTGACTTTC
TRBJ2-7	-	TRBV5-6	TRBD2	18	CASSLEALLAGGVYEQYF	TGTGCCAGCAGCTTGGAGGCCCTACTAGCGGGAGGTGTTTACGAGCAGTACTTC
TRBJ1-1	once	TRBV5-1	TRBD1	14	CASSLVSGGTEAFF	TGCGCCAGCAGCTTGGTTTCAGGGGGGACTGAAGCTTTCTTT
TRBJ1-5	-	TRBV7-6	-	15	CASSRQPNSNQPQHF	TGTGCCAGCAGCCGACAGCCCAATAGCAATCAGCCCCAGCATTTT
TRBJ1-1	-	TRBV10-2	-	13	CASSGRVDTEAFF	TGCGCCAGCAGTGGCCGAGTGGACACTGAAGCTTTCTTT
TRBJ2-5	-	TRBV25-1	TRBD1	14	CASSEGTGKKTQYF	TGTGCCAGCAGTGAGGGGACAGGGAAAAAGACCCAGTACTTC
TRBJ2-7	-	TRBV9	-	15	CASSVESGAAYEQYF	TGTGCCAGCAGCGTAGAGTCAGGGGCAGCCTACGAGCAGTACTTC
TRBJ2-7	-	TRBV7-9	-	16	CASSLAFRGSYDEQYF	TGTGCCAGCAGCTTAGCTTTCCGTGGGAGTTATGACGAGCAGTACTTC
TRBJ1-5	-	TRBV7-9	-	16	CASSSGFGWGNQPQHF	TGTGCCAGCAGTTCGGGGTTCGGTTGGGGCAATCAGCCCCAGCATTTT
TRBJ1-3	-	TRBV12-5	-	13	CASGLGSGNTIYF	TGTGCTAGTGGCCTAGGCAGTGGAAACACCATATATTTT
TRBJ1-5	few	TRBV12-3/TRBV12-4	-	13	CASSSDSGQPQHF	TGTGCCAGCAGTTCGGACAGCGGTCAGCCCCAGCATTTT
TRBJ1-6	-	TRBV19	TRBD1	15	CASTTGTDLNSPLHF	TGTGCCAGTACCACCGGGACAGATCTTAATTCACCCCTCCACTTT
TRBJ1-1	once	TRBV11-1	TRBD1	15	CASSLGQGANTEAFF	TGTGCCAGCAGCCTCGGACAGGGGGCGAACACTGAAGCTTTCTTT
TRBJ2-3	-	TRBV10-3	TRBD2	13	CAATSGSTDTQYF	TGTGCCGCAACTAGCGGGAGCACAGATACGCAGTATTTT
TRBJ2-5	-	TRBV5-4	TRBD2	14	CASSLRSGGETQYF	TGTGCCAGCAGCTTGAGGTCGGGAGGCGAGACCCAGTACTTC
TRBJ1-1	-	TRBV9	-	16	CASSVGADPPLMVAFF	TGTGCCAGCAGCGTTGGGGCGGACCCCCCCCTGATGGTAGCTTTCTTT
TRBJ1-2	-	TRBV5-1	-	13	CASSSSGDYGYTF	TGCGCCAGCAGCTCGTCAGGGGACTATGGCTACACCTTC
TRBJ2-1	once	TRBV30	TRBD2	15	CAWSIAGGLYNEQFF	TGTGCCTGGTCAATAGCGGGAGGTTTATACAATGAGCAGTTCTTC
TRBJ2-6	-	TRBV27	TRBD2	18	CASKNQLAGVSGANVLTF	TGTGCCAGCAAGAACCAACTAGCGGGAGTTTCTGGGGCCAACGTCCTGACTTTC
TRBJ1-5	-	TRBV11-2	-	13	CASSLGYEQPQHF	TGTGCCAGCAGCTTAGGATATGAGCAGCCCCAGCATTTT
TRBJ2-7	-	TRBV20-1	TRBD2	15	CSASGTSGFSYEQYF	TGCAGTGCTAGTGGGACTAGCGGATTCTCCTACGAGCAGTACTTC
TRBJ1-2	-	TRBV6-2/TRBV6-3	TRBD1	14	CASSYPEQGPGYTF	TGTGCCAGCAGTTACCCCGAACAGGGGCCCGGCTACACCTTC
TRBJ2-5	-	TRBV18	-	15	CASSPLFPPGETQYF	TGTGCCAGCTCACCACTGTTCCCCCCGGGGGAGACCCAGTACTTC
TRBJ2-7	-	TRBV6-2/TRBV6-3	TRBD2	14	CASSYVSGVYEQYF	TGTGCCAGCAGTTACGTTAGCGGGGTCTACGAGCAGTACTTC
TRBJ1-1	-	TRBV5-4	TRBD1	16	CASSVDRGRGNTEAFF	TGTGCCAGCAGCGTAGACAGGGGGCGGGGGAACACTGAAGCTTTCTTT
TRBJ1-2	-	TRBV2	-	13	CASSVDRHYGYTF	TGTGCCAGCAGTGTGGACAGACACTATGGCTACACCTTC
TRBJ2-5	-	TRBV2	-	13	CASTTGTGETQYF	TGTGCCAGCACTACAGGGACGGGTGAGACCCAGTACTTC
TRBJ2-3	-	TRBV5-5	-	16	CASSLGSGVGLDTQYF	TGTGCCAGCAGCTTGGGATCGGGGGTGGGGTTGGATACGCAGTATTTT
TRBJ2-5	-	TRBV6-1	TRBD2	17	CASSELGLAVTQETQYF	TGTGCCAGCAGTGAACTGGGACTAGCGGTAACCCAAGAGACCCAGTACTTC
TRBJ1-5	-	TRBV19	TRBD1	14	CASNPDRGLKPQHF	TGTGCCAGTAACCCCGACAGGGGGCTGAAGCCCCAGCATTTT
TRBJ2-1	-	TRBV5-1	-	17	CASSLTTYPSSYNEQFF	TGCGCCAGCAGCTTGACCACCTACCCTAGCTCCTACAATGAGCAGTTCTTC
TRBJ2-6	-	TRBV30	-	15	CAWVRVRTGANVLTF	TGTGCCTGGGTGAGAGTGAGGACTGGGGCCAACGTCCTGACTTTC
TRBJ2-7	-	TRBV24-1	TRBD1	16	CATSDLGGQGTYEQYF	TGTGCCACCAGTGACCTTGGGGGACAGGGGACCTACGAGCAGTACTTC
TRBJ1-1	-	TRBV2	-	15	CASSEFIGTYPEAFF	TGTGCCAGCAGTGAATTCATAGGGACTTACCCTGAAGCTTTCTTT
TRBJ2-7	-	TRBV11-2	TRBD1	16	CASSRLSGQGAREQYF	TGTGCCAGCAGCCGGCTCAGCGGGCAGGGGGCGAGGGAGCAGTACTTC
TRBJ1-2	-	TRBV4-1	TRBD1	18	CASSPQGQGMSANYGYTF	TGCGCCAGCAGCCCCCAGGGACAGGGGATGTCGGCTAACTATGGCTACACCTTC
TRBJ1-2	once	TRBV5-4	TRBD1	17	CASSLARLQGERLGYTF	TGTGCCAGCAGCTTGGCCCGCCTGCAGGGGGAGCGTCTTGGCTACACCTTC
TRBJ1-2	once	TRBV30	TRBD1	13	CAWQTGGFYGYTF	TGTGCCTGGCAGACAGGGGGATTTTATGGCTACACCTTC
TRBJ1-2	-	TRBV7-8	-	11	CASSLNQGYTF	TGTGCCAGCAGCTTAAATCAGGGCTACACCTTC
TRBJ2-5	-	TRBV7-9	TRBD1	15	CASSFPTGMTWTQYF	TGTGCCAGCAGCTTCCCGACAGGGATGACGTGGACCCAGTACTTC
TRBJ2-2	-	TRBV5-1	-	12	CASREGTGELFF	TGCGCCAGCAGGGAGGGGACCGGGGAGCTGTTTTTT